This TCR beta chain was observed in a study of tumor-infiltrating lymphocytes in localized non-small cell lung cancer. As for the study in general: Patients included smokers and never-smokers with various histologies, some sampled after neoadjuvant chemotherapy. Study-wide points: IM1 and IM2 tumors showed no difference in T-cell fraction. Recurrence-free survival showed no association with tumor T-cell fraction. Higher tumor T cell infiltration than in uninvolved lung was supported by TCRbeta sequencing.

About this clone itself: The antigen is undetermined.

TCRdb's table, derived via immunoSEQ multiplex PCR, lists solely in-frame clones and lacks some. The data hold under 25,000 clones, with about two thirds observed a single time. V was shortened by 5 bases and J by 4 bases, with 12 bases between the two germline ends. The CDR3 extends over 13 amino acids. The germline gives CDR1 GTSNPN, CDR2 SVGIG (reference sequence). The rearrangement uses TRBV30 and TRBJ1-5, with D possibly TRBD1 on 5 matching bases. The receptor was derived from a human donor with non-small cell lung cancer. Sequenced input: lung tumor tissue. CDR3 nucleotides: TGTGCCTGGTCATTGGGGGGTAATCAGCCCCAGCATTTT. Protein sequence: CAWSLGGNQPQHF.